What follows describes a single T cell receptor (beta chain). Its cognate antigen has yet to be identified. No qualities accompany the bases; no much larger clone lies one base away. The germline V gene encodes CDR1 MNHEY and CDR2 SVGAGI. The junction carries 7 bases between V and J, which are trimmed by 2 bases and 6 bases respectively. The CDR3 contains 12 residues, cysteine and phenylalanine counted. Just the 36-base CDR3 DNA is kept, in frame starting at base 1. This specimen belongs to a study of CD8 T cells in acute hepatitis C reinfection (dated by TCRdb to about 2021). For the wider study: Both during acute infection and after viral clearance, the study profiled the TCRbeta repertoire of CD8+ T cells that were specific for the HCV NS3-1073 epitope. Several spontaneous resolvers contributed paired acute and follow-up samples. Overall study outcomes, separate from this receptor: NS3-1073 specific cells were too rare to sort in chronically infected subjects, so no follow-up repertoires exist for those subjects. Thirteen public clonotypes were found regardless of outcome, and V04-02/J02-02 was used by one public clonotype. CDR3 sequences shared with other epitopes were rare, and differing sequencing approaches may have limited exact matching. Because bulk sequencing covered only the TCRbeta chain, the alphabeta pairing of public clonotypes could not be determined. TRBV04 and TRBV06 gene families were preferentially used in all groups, and this usage was not explained by overrepresentation in the naive pool. The NS3-1073 specific repertoires were highly diverse, and diversity did not differ significantly among acute resolver, follow-up resolver and acute chronic samples.

Genomic DNA was extracted from FACS-sorted cells, and TCRbeta chains were sequenced through the commercial immunoSEQ service. Per the source publication's procedure: ImmunoSEQ Analyzer software v3.0 and R v3.5.1 were the tools used to analyze the repertoire data. Only productive rearrangements were analyzed, because any sequences with stop codons or out-of-frame rearrangements were filtered out. The sequencing provider supplied the metrics for Simpson diversity, Shannon entropy, CDR3 length and nucleotide addition. Based on frequency, clonotypes were placed into dominant, sub-dominant, low or lowest abundance groups, and clonotypes under 0.1% were left out of most analyses. Any CDR3 amino acid clonotype present in at least two subjects at a cumulative frequency of at least 0.5% was labeled public. TCRdb re-hosts the immuneACCESS table, in-frame sequences only. Its copies lack some clones; in the studies checked, an unresolved V gene accounts for under half of them, and the cause for the rest is not known. That table supplies the V and J calls and clone size; D and trimming were determined from the DNA. The sample table lists about 38,000 clones, approximately 85% of them with a count of one. The ten largest clones add up to over 9.5% of the sample.

Explained via the paper, the time point label denotes: naive CD8 control sorted from an acute-time-point sample. Enrolled in the Montreal Hepatitis C Cohort (HEPCO) in Canada, the donors were people who inject drugs, and these donors were followed every 3 months. A positive HCV RNA or antibody test that followed a negative test within the previous 24 weeks was the definition used for acute primary HCV infection. Antibodies against CD3, CD8 and CD45RO were used for surface staining, and dead cells were excluded with an aqua fixable dye. Among the cohort members were several spontaneous resolvers, with spontaneous resolution defined as HCV RNA clearance within 24 weeks. From thawed, previously cryostored peripheral blood mononuclear cells, CD8+ T cells were purified through negative selection performed by means of the MACS CD8+ T cell Isolation Kit. A BD FACSAria II cell sorter was used for cell sorting.

Sequencing input: naive CD8+ T cells from PBMCs. The intended sense of this specimen's cell subset or site label: sorted total naive CD45RO-negative CD8+ T cells. The chain is assembled from TRBV6-5 and TRBJ1-1, with no confidently assigned D gene. The source is a woman aged 18-29 years who spontaneously cleared hepatitis C infection. The CDR3 loop reads CASSYVGSEAFF. The DNA reads as follows: TGTGCCAGCAGTTACGTTGGGTCTGAAGCTTTCTTT.